This is a list of T cell receptor beta chains from one sample in a study of tumor and adjacent non-tumor tissue in lung cancer. A single record per CDR3 protein comes from TCRdb applying MiXCR to the multiplex PCR reads. The sample includes some 95,000 distinct CDR3 sequences, less than 85% of them seen just once. Material: distant non-tumor lung tissue. Every receptor here comes from a man aged 55 to 70 with small cell lung cancer. Both conserved end residues are part of each CDR3. The order of the fields is clone size, V gene, J gene, D gene, CDR3 length, CDR3 protein, CDR3 DNA. D genes are given only for firm matches. Not all rows give a size; the values are once, few, many and, for expanded clones, a class.

-,TRBV28,TRBJ2-7,TRBD1,16,CASSREARDRAYEQYF,TGTGCCAGCAGTCGGGAAGCTCGGGACAGGGCCTACGAGCAGTACTTT
-,TRBV4-2,TRBJ2-7,-,15,CISSQDERSPYEQYF,TGTATCAGCAGCCAAGATGAGAGGTCCCCATACGAGCAGTACTTC
-,TRBV4-1,TRBJ2-2,-,15,CTSSQEGRTTGVLFF,TGCACCAGCAGCCAAGAGGGACGGACCACCGGGGTGCTGTTTTTT
-,TRBV6-5,TRBJ1-1,TRBD1,15,CASSYPGGRNTKALF,TGTGCCAGCAGTTACCCAGGGGGCAGGAACACTAAAGCTTTATTT
-,TRBV4-2,TRBJ2-2,TRBD2,15,CASKLAGDEDGELYF,TGTGCCAGCAAACTAGCGGGAGATGAAGACGGGGAGCTGTATTTT
-,TRBV20-1,TRBJ2-1,TRBD1,16,CSAGYRDSGHHNEQFF,TGCAGTGCTGGCTACCGGGACAGTGGGCATCACAATGAGCAGTTCTTC
-,TRBV6-1,TRBJ2-3,TRBD2,15,CVSSERGSASDMQYF,TGTGTCAGCAGTGAACGCGGGAGTGCTTCAGATATGCAGTATTTT
-,TRBV10-3,TRBJ1-5,-,17,CAISELEGLGGNQLQHF,TGTGCCATCAGTGAGTTAGAAGGGTTAGGCGGCAATCAGCTCCAGCATTTT
medium-sized,TRBV4-1,TRBJ2-2,TRBD1,18,CASSQDTGQGAGTGELFF,TGCGCCAGCAGCCAAGATACGGGACAGGGGGCTGGAACCGGGGAGCTGTTTTTT
-,TRBV10-3,TRBJ2-5,TRBD1,15,CAIRPSDRIVETRYF,TGTGCCATCCGTCCGTCGGACAGGATTGTGGAGACCCGGTACTTC
-,TRBV6-5,TRBJ1-4,-,12,CASGWMNEKLFF,TGTGCCAGCGGATGGATGAATGAGAAACTGTTTTTT
-,TRBV10-2,TRBJ1-5,TRBD1,13,CASGQGTNQPQDF,TGTGCCAGCGGACAGGGGACCAATCAGCCCCAGGATTTT
-,TRBV12-3/TRBV12-4,TRBJ2-3,-,14,CASSPLLPPDMQYF,TGTGCCAGCAGTCCACTACTCCCCCCTGACATGCAGTATTTT
-,TRBV6-5,TRBJ1-3,-,14,CTSRDNKVGNTIYF,TGTACCAGTAGGGATAATAAAGTTGGAAACACCATATATTTT
-,TRBV14,TRBJ2-1,-,16,CASSQAAASSYNELFF,TGTGCCAGCAGCCAGGCAGCGGCCAGCTCCTACAATGAGCTGTTCTTC
-,TRBV6-5,TRBJ2-1,-,14,CASRRTARNNEQFF,TGTGCCAGCAGGAGGACAGCGAGAAACAATGAGCAGTTCTTC
many,TRBV4-1,TRBJ1-2,-,14,CASSQTGTRDGYTF,TGCGCCAGCAGCCAGACCGGGACACGGGATGGCTACACCTTC
many,TRBV5-1,TRBJ2-5,-,14,CASSFLAPQETQYF,TGCGCCAGCAGTTTTCTAGCGCCCCAAGAGACCCAGTACTTC
-,TRBV29-1,TRBJ2-5,TRBD2,18,CIAAMGGLAGGDQETQYF,TGCATCGCCGCAATGGGGGGACTAGCGGGAGGAGACCAAGAGACCCAGTACTTC
-,TRBV28,TRBJ2-7,-,12,CVSSLFKTGQYF,TGTGTCAGCAGTTTATTTAAAACCGGGCAGTACTTC
-,TRBV6-2/TRBV6-3,TRBJ2-7,-,14,CDSKIAEVPMEQYF,TGTGACAGCAAGATAGCGGAAGTCCCTATGGAGCAGTACTTC
-,TRBV10-3,TRBJ2-5,TRBD2,13,CAISMAGEETHYF,TGTGCCATCAGTATGGCGGGAGAGGAGACCCATTACTTC
-,TRBV6-1,TRBJ2-2,-,15,CASTVGVYSTGELFF,TGTGCCAGCACTGTGGGGGTTTATAGCACCGGGGAGCTGTTTTTT
-,TRBV11-2,TRBJ2-1,-,14,CATQKRQGDSEQIF,TGTGCCACCCAGAAGCGGCAGGGCGACAGTGAGCAGATCTTT
-,TRBV10-3,TRBJ2-1,TRBD2,15,CAISKSGTSWVRALF,TGTGCCATCAGTAAGTCCGGGACTAGCTGGGTGCGTGCGCTCTTC
many,TRBV20-1,TRBJ2-5,-,14,CSASHGTLQETQYF,TGCAGTGCTAGTCACGGGACCCTCCAAGAGACCCAGTACTTC
-,TRBV5-4,TRBJ2-1,TRBD1,15,CATCLRDRTISEQFF,TGTGCCACCTGCCTCCGGGACAGAACTATCAGTGAACAGTTCTTC
many,TRBV12-3/TRBV12-4,TRBJ1-4,-,13,CASQKATNEKLFF,TGTGCCAGTCAGAAAGCAACTAATGAAAAACTGTTTTTT
-,TRBV29-1,TRBJ1-3,-,14,CSIPVAHSGNTIYF,TGCAGCATACCGGTTGCTCACTCTGGAAACACCATATATTTT
-,TRBV4-2,TRBJ2-2,-,16,CASSQELGADTGELFF,TGTGCCAGCAGCCAAGAACTGGGGGCCGACACCGGGGAGCTGTTTTTC
-,TRBV5-6,TRBJ1-2,-,17,CASSSKDADRAERGYTF,TGTGCCAGCAGCTCTAAAGACGCGGATAGGGCTGAAAGGGGCTACACCTTC
-,TRBV5-1,TRBJ2-7,TRBD1,14,CASNSGGQGVEQYF,TGTGCCAGCAACTCGGGGGGACAGGGGGTCGAGCAGTACTTC
-,TRBV20-1,TRBJ2-7,-,11,CSPWWGDKQYF,TGCAGTCCTTGGTGGGGGGACAAGCAGTACTTC
once,TRBV11-2,TRBJ2-1,-,16,CTSSLRADGSYNEQFF,TGTACAAGCAGCCTTAGGGCGGATGGCTCCTACAATGAGCAGTTCTTC
once,TRBV2,TRBJ1-6,-,13,CASSPRVDSPFHF,TGTGCCAGCAGCCCCAGGGTTGATTCACCCTTCCACTTT
-,TRBV11-2,TRBJ2-1,-,14,CPSCRADPYNEQFF,TGTCCCAGCTGCAGAGCCGATCCCTACAATGAGCAGTTCTTC
-,TRBV5-1,TRBJ2-2,TRBD2,19,CASSLSWTSGRKHPGELFF,TGCGCCAGCAGCTTGTCCTGGACTAGCGGGAGAAAGCACCCCGGGGAGCTGTTTTTT
-,TRBV11-2,TRBJ2-2,TRBD1,16,CVSSDLGQGNTGELFF,TGTGTCAGCAGCGACTTGGGACAGGGAAACACAGGGGAGCTGTTTTTT
-,TRBV6-2/TRBV6-3,TRBJ2-1,-,13,CASSYSSYNEQSF,TGTGCTAGCAGTTACTCTAGCTACAATGAGCAGTCCTTC
-,TRBV4-1,TRBJ2-7,-,16,CVSSPELAGGPGEQYF,TGCGTCAGCAGCCCTGAACTAGCAGGAGGGCCCGGGGAGCAGTACTTC
many,TRBV29-1,TRBJ1-2,TRBD1,14,CSVEPGTGASGYTF,TGCAGCGTTGAACCCGGGACAGGGGCAAGTGGCTACACCTTC
many,TRBV20-1,TRBJ2-3,TRBD2,15,CSATIAGEGGDTQYF,TGCAGTGCTACAATAGCGGGGGAAGGGGGAGATACGCAGTATTTT
-,TRBV13,TRBJ2-3,-,14,CASSLNRNTDMQYF,TGTGCCAGTAGCTTAAACAGGAACACAGATATGCAGTATTTT
-,TRBV12-3/TRBV12-4,TRBJ2-3,TRBD2,16,CVSSTRTSGSTDTQYF,TGTGTCAGCAGTACGAGGACTAGCGGAAGCACAGATACGCAGTATTTT
-,TRBV4-1,TRBJ2-7,-,13,CASRFDRVYEQYF,TGCGCTAGCAGATTCGACAGAGTCTACGAGCAGTACTTC
medium-sized,TRBV11-2,TRBJ2-1,-,14,CASSLRPSYNEQFF,TGTGCCAGCAGCTTAAGACCCTCCTACAATGAGCAGTTCTTC
-,TRBV4-1,TRBJ2-2,-,17,CASSPRSRVKVPWELFF,TGCGCCAGCAGCCCCAGGTCCAGGGTTAAAGTTCCCTGGGAGCTGTTTTTT
-,TRBV29-1,TRBJ2-7,-,12,CSARGTSYGQYF,TGCAGCGCCCGGGGCACCTCTTACGGGCAGTACTTC
-,TRBV29-1,TRBJ2-6,-,14,CRVGENSGANVLTF,TGCAGGGTCGGCGAAAACTCTGGAGCCAACGTCCTGACTTTC
-,TRBV4-1,TRBJ2-3,-,15,CASSLSSTRTDTQYF,TGCGCCAGCAGCCTTAGCAGTACAAGAACAGATACGCAGTATTTT
once,TRBV20-1,TRBJ2-5,-,13,CSAPRLEQETLYF,TGCAGTGCTCCAAGACTAGAACAAGAGACCCTGTACTTC